This is a list of T cell receptor beta chains from one sample in a study of T cell repertoires in cytomegalovirus infection. MiXCR, applied by TCRdb to the reads, yields one record per CDR3 protein. The repertoire holds about 600,000 distinct CDR3 sequences, with 20% to 25% as singletons. Sequenced material: CD8+ T cells from PBMCs. These receptors were taken from a human donor in good health (CMV status not recorded). Some clones in this sample may be carry-over from other donors' samples. Each CDR3 is given with its conserved first and last residue. D genes are given only for firm matches.

D gene	J gene	V gene	CDR3 protein
.	TRBJ2-2	TRBV5-1	CASSYLITGELFF
TRBD1	TRBJ1-1	TRBV27	CASSSYRRQGTDEAFF
.	TRBJ2-2	TRBV14	CASSLWRTGMNTGELFF
.	TRBJ2-1	TRBV4-1	CASSQDGTFGPYNEQFF
TRBD1	TRBJ1-6	TRBV4-1	CASSHGTGFDSPLHF
.	TRBJ2-1	TRBV10-3	CAIRLRDNEQFF
.	TRBJ2-1	TRBV20-1	CSAILDFIGSYNEQFF
.	TRBJ1-1	TRBV4-1	CASSQAALGNTEAFF
TRBD1	TRBJ1-2	TRBV12-3/TRBV12-4	CASGPGGVGYTF
TRBD2	TRBJ2-3	TRBV27	CASSFRGLATDTQYF
TRBD1	TRBJ1-1	TRBV12-3/TRBV12-4	CASSFDRGEAFF
.	TRBJ1-2	TRBV29-1	CSVGAPGYTF
.	TRBJ2-1	TRBV6-5	CASSYSKTHNEQFF
TRBD1	TRBJ1-1	TRBV20-1	CSAFQFRDRASTEAFF
.	TRBJ2-1	TRBV7-6	CASSSLDSGDEQFF
.	TRBJ1-2	TRBV28	CASSRQEARNYGYTF
.	TRBJ1-2	TRBV29-1	CSVESDYGYTF
.	TRBJ1-1	TRBV6-1	CASSDGWNTEAFF
.	TRBJ2-5	TRBV7-8	CASSLQGPPKQETQYF
TRBD2	TRBJ2-3	TRBV28	CASSFWRGGTDTQYF
.	TRBJ1-2	TRBV29-1	CSVEDRSDGYYGYTF
TRBD1	TRBJ1-1	TRBV7-8	CASSEPTGGRTEAFF
TRBD1	TRBJ2-1	TRBV7-8	CASSLLGQGRNNEQFF
.	TRBJ1-1	TRBV5-6	CASSSTGLNTEALF
.	TRBJ2-7	TRBV3-1	CASSHPGDSGYEQYF
.	TRBJ2-7	TRBV6-5	CASSYSRGAKGHEQYF
.	TRBJ1-5	TRBV7-8	CASSSYRDRGQPQHF
.	TRBJ1-5	TRBV6-6	CASSGPTGYQPQHF
.	TRBJ2-1	TRBV19	CASTVGGHRTKYNEQFF
.	TRBJ1-1	TRBV6-1	CASMGATEAFF
TRBD1	TRBJ2-1	TRBV28	CASSLVLSTGGLYNEQFF
.	TRBJ2-5	TRBV7-9	CASSPPAGRETQYF
TRBD2	TRBJ2-1	TRBV29-1	CSTRLAGGYNEQFF
.	TRBJ1-5	TRBV2	CASSEAIHPREVNQPQHF
TRBD2	TRBJ2-5	TRBV12-3/TRBV12-4	CASSTQPIAGEETQYF
.	TRBJ1-2	TRBV12-3/TRBV12-4	CASIPGNPSAYGYTF
TRBD1	TRBJ1-2	TRBV10-3	CAISESVYEDRSYGYTF
TRBD1	TRBJ2-5	TRBV10-3	CAISGQGQHRQETQYF